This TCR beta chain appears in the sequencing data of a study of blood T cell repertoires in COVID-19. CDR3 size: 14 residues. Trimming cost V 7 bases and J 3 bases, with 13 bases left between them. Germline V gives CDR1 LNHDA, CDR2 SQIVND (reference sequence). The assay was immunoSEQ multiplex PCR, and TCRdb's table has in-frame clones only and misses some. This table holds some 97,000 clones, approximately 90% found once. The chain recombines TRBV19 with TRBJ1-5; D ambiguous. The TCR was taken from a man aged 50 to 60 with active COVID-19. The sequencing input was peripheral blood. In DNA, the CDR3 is TGTGCCAGTACCCAACCGGGGTACAATCAGCCCCAGCATTTT. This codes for CASTQPGYNQPQHF.